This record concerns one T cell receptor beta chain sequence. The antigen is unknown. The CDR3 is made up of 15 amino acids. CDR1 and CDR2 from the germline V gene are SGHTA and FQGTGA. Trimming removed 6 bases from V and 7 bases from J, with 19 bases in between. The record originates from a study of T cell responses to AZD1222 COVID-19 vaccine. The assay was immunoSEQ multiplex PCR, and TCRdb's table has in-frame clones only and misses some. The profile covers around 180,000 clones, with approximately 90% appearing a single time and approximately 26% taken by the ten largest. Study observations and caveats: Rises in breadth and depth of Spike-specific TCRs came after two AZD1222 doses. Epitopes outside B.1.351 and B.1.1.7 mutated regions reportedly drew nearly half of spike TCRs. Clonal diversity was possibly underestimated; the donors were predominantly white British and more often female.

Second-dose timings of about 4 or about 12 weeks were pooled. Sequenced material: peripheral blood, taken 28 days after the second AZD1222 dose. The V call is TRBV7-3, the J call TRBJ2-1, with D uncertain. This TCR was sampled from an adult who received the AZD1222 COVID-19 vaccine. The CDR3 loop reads CASSPRFVRGNEQFF. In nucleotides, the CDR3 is TGTGCCAGCAGTCCTAGGTTTGTCCGCGGTAATGAGCAGTTCTTC. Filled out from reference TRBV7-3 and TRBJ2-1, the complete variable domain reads GAGVSQTPSNKVTEKGKYVELRCDPISGHTALYWYRQSLGQGPEFLIYFQGTGAADDSGLPNDRFFAVRPEGSVSTLKIQRTERGDSAVYLCASSPRFVRGNEQFFGPGTRLTVL.